Listed below are T cell receptor beta chains from one sample, sequenced in a study of cytomegalovirus exposure and HLA in healthy donors. Using immunoSEQ multiplex PCR, the repertoire was profiled, and TCRdb retains in-frame clones only, with some absent. This repertoire includes about 48,000 clones. What was sequenced was PBMCs. All receptors come from a male donor in good health and CMV-seropositive. Each CDR3 is given with its conserved first and last residue. A D gene is named only where the DNA matches it firmly.

j_gene	d_gene	v_gene	CDR3aa	CDR3nt
TRBJ1-2	.	TRBV2	CASSEQDSLYGYTF	TGTGCCAGCAGTGAACAGGATTCATTATATGGCTACACCTTC
TRBJ2-1	.	TRBV10-3	CAISGDMSSYNEQFF	TGTGCCATCAGTGGTGATATGAGCTCCTACAATGAGCAGTTCTTC
TRBJ1-5	TRBD1	TRBV4-1	CASSLLQDRGEQPQHF	TGCGCCAGCAGCCTCCTTCAGGACAGGGGAGAACAGCCCCAGCATTTT
TRBJ1-4	.	TRBV30	CAWDGLGRAAEKLFF	TGTGCCTGGGATGGTCTGGGCAGGGCGGCAGAAAAACTGTTTTTT
TRBJ2-3	.	TRBV7-9	CASSAPYSGLRDTQYF	TGTGCCAGCAGCGCCCCCTACTCCGGACTGAGGGATACGCAGTATTTT
TRBJ2-5	.	TRBV28	CASSLLPRGETQYF	TGTGCCAGCAGTTTGTTACCCAGGGGAGAGACCCAGTACTTC
TRBJ2-3	TRBD1	TRBV2	CTQDRPDTDTQYF	TGTACACAGGACAGGCCCGACACAGATACGCAGTATTTT
TRBJ1-4	.	TRBV18	CASSPQPPGDREKLFF	TGTGCCAGCTCACCACAACCTCCGGGGGATAGAGAAAAACTGTTTTTT
TRBJ2-3	.	TRBV7-3	CASSQGALTDTQYF	TGTGCCAGCAGCCAAGGAGCACTCACAGATACGCAGTATTTT
TRBJ2-3	.	TRBV7-9	CASADRLGGTDTQYF	TGTGCCAGCGCCGATCGACTAGGAGGCACAGATACGCAGTATTTT
TRBJ2-3	TRBD2	TRBV29-1	CSVGGRATDTQYF	TGCAGCGTGGGAGGGCGAGCAACAGATACGCAGTATTTT
TRBJ2-6	.	TRBV4-3	CASSQEMAGAEGANVLTF	TGCGCCAGCAGCCAAGAAATGGCGGGGGCAGAAGGGGCCAACGTCCTGACTTTC
TRBJ2-5	.	TRBV9	CASSPSGETQYF	TGTGCCAGCAGCCCCTCGGGGGAGACCCAGTACTTC
TRBJ1-2	.	TRBV15	CATSRGGDGGYGYTF	TGTGCCACCAGCAGAGGGGGGGACGGTGGGTATGGCTACACCTTC
TRBJ2-7	.	TRBV10-3	CAIGPATDYEQYF	TGTGCCATCGGCCCGGCTACAGACTACGAGCAGTACTTC
TRBJ1-1	.	TRBV27	CASSLGGVGTEAFF	TGTGCCAGCAGTTTAGGGGGGGTTGGCACTGAAGCTTTCTTT
TRBJ2-7	.	TRBV5-6	CASSWATVSYEQYF	TGTGCCAGCAGTTGGGCTACGGTCTCCTACGAGCAGTACTTC
TRBJ2-7	TRBD1	TRBV7-2	CASSPGQARSYEQYF	TGTGCCAGCAGCCCAGGACAGGCCCGATCCTACGAGCAGTACTTC